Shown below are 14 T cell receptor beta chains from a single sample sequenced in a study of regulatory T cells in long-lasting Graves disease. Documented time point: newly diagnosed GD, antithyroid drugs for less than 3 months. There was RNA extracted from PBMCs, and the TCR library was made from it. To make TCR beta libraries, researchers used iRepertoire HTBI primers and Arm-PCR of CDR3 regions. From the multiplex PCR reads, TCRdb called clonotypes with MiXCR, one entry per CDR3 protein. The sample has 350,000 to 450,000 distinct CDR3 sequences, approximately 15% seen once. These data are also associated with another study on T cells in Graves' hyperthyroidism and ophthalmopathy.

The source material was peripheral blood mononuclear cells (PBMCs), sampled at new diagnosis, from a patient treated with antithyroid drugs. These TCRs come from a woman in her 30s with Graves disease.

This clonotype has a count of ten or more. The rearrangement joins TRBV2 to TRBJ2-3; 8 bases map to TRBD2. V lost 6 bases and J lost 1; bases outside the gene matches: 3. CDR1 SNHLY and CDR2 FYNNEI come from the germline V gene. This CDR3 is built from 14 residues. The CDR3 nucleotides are TGTGCCAGCAGGGAGGGACTAGGCACAGATACGCAGTATTTT. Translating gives CASREGLGTDTQYF.

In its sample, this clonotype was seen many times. DNA for the CDR3: TGCGCCAGCAGCCATGACAGGGGCAATCAGCCCCAGCATTTT. Protein product: CASSHDRGNQPQHF. J is TRBJ1-5 and V is TRBV4-1; 7 positions agree with TRBD1. This CDR3 has 14 amino acids. The J segment lost 2 bases and the V segment lost 3 bases, leaving 1 base of the junction unmatched. The germline V gene has CDR1 MGHRA and CDR2 YSYEKL.

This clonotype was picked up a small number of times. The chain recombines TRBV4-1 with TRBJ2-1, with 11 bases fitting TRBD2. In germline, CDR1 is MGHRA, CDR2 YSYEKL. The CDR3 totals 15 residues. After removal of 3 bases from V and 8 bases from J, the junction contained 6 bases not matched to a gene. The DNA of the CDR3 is TGCGCCAGCAGCCACCTGACTAGCGGGACCGATGAGCAGTTCTTC. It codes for CASSHLTSGTDEQFF.

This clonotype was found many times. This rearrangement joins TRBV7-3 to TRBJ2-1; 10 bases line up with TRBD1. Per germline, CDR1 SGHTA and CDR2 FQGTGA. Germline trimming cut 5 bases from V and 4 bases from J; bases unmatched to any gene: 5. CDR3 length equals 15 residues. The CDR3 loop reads CASSRGQGGYNEQFF. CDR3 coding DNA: TGTGCCAGCAGCCGTGGACAGGGGGGATACAATGAGCAGTTCTTC. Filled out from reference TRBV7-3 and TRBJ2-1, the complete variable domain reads GAGVSQTPSNKVTEKGKYVELRCDPISGHTALYWYRQSLGQGPEFLIYFQGTGAADDSGLPNDRFFAVRPEGSVSTLKIQRTERGDSAVYLCASSRGQGGYNEQFFGPGTRLTVL.

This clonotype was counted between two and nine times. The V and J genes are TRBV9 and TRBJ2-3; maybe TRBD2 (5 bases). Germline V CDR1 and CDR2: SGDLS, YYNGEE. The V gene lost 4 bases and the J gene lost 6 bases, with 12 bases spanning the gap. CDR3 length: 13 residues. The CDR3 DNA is TGTGCCAGCAGCCTTACTAGTGGGGATACGCAGTATTTT. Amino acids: CASSLTSGDTQYF.

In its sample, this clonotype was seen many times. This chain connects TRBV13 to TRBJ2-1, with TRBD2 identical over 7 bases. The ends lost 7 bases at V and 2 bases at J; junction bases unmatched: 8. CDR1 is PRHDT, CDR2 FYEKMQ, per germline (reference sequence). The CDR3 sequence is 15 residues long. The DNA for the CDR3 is TGTGCCAGCATCCTGAGCGGGAACCCCTACAATGAGCAGTTCTTC. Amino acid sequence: CASILSGNPYNEQFF. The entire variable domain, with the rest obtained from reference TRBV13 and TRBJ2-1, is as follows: AAGVIQSPRHLIKEKRETATLKCYPIPRHDTVYWYQQGPGQDPQFLISFYEKMQSDKGSIPDRFSAQQFSDYHSELNMSSLELGDSALYFCASILSGNPYNEQFFGPGTRLTVL.

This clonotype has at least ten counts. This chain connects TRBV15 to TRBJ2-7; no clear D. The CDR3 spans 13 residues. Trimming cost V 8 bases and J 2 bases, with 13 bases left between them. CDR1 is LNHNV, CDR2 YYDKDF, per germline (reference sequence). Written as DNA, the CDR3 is TGTGCCACCGTCGGTGGGCCGACCTACGAGCAGTACTTC. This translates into CATVGGPTYEQYF. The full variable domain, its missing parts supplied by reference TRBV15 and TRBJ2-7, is DAMVIQNPRYQVTQFGKPVTLSCSQTLNHNVMYWYQQKSSQAPKLLFHYYDKDFNNEADTPDNFQSRRPNTSFCFLDIRSPGLGDTAMYLCATVGGPTYEQYFGPGTRLTVT.

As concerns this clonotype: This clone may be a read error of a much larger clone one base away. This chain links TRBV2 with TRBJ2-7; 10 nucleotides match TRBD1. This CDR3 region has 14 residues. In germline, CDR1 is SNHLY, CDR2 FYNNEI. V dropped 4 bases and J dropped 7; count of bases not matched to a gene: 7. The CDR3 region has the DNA TGTGCCAGCAGTGGACAGGGGGCCTACAATGAGCAGTACTTC. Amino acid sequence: CASSGQGAYNEQYF.

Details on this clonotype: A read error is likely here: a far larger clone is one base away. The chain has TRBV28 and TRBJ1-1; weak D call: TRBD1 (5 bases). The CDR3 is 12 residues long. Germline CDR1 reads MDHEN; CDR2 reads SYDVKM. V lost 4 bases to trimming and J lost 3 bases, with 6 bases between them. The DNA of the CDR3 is TGTGCCAGCAGTTCAGGGTACACTGAAGCTTTCTTT. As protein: CASSSGYTEAFF.

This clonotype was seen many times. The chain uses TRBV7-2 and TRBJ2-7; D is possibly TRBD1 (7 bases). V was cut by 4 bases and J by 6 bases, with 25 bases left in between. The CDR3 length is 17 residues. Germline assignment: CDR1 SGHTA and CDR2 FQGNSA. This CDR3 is CASSWAGQSVLVGEQYF. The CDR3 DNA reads TGTGCCAGCAGCTGGGCGGGACAGTCGGTGCTGGTTGGCGAGCAGTACTTC.

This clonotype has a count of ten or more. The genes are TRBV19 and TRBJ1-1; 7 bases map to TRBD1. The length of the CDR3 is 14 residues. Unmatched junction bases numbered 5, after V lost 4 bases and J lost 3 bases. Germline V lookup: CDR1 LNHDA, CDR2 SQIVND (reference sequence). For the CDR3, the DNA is TGTGCCAGTAGTACTGACAGGGTGTACACTGAAGCTTTCTTT. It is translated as CASSTDRVYTEAFF.

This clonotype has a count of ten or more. As DNA, the CDR3 is TGTGCCAGCAGCCCAGGCCCGTTTTGGGCTGAAGCTTTCTTT. Translated, it gives CASSPGPFWAEAFF. The chain couples TRBV28 to TRBJ1-1, with D unclear. This CDR3 is 14 amino acids long. Germline V lookup: CDR1 MDHEN, CDR2 SYDVKM. V lost 6 bases and J 6 bases, leaving 17 bases between the germline ends. Based on the CDR3 plus reference TRBV28 and TRBJ1-1, the full variable domain is DVKVTQSSRYLVKRTGEKVFLECVQDMDHENMFWYRQDPGLGLRLIYFSYDVKMKEKGDIPEGYSVSREKKERFSLILESASTNQTSMYLCASSPGPFWAEAFFGQGTRLTVV.

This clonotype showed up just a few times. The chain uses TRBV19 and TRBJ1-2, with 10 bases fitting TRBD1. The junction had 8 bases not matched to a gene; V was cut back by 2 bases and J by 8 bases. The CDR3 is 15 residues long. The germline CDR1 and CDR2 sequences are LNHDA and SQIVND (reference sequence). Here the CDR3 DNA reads TGTGCCAGTAGTATAATAACCGGGACAGGGGACGGCTACACCTTC. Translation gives CASSIITGTGDGYTF.

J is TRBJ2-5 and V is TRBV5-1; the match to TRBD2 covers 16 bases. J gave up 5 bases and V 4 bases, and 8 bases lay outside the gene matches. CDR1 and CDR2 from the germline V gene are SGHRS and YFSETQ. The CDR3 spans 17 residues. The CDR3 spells CASSPGLAGGRVETQYF. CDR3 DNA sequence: TGCGCCAGCAGCCCGGGACTAGCGGGAGGGCGGGTCGAGACCCAGTACTTC.